These 13 T cell receptor beta chains were sequenced from one sample in a study of cytomegalovirus exposure and HLA in healthy donors. This table comes from immunoSEQ multiplex PCR, and its TCRdb copy is limited to in-frame clones, with some not included. Among under 300,000 clones, just over 85% were seen once, and the ten largest hold around 1%. The sample consisted of PBMCs. Receptors originate from a woman younger than 30 in good health and CMV-seronegative.

This clone appeared once. The chain joins TRBV5-8 to TRBJ2-1; 8 bases align to TRBD1. V trimming: 1 base; J trimming: 3 bases; junction bases outside the gene matches: 3. The germline V gene has CDR1 SGHTS and CDR2 YDEGEE. The CDR3 is 15 amino acids. CDR3 DNA sequence: TGTGCCAGCAGCTTGAATGGACAGGGCTACAATGAGCAGTTCTTC. Translated: CASSLNGQGYNEQFF.

The rearrangement uses TRBV6-5 and TRBJ1-1, with 11 bases matching TRBD1. With 5 bases clipped from V and 6 bases from J, the junction kept 5 bases outside the gene matches. The CDR3 sequence is 14 residues long. From germline, CDR1 is MNHEY and CDR2 SVGAGI. The CDR3, as DNA: TGTGCCAGCAGTATAGGGACAGGGGGTTCTGAAGCTTTCTTT. The encoded protein is CASSIGTGGSEAFF.

The chain joins TRBV4-2 to TRBJ1-2, with 7 positions matching TRBD1. J was trimmed by 4 bases and V by 1 base; bases with no gene match: 6. Germline V gene sequence: CDR1 LGHNA, CDR2 YNFKEQ. The length of the CDR3 is 15 residues. The CDR3 sequence is CASSQVGTASYGYTF. The CDR3 DNA sequence: TGTGCCAGCAGCCAAGTCGGGACAGCTAGCTATGGCTACACCTTC.

CDR3 coding DNA: TGTGCCAGCAGTTTCTCCCGCAGGACATATAATGAAAAACTGTTTTTT. It is translated as CASSFSRRTYNEKLFF. The chain combines TRBV27 with TRBJ1-4; D possibly corresponds to TRBD1 (5 bases). Germline V gene sequence: CDR1 MNHEY, CDR2 SMNVEV (reference sequence). This CDR3 is built from 16 residues. V was clipped by 3 bases and J by 4 bases, with 15 bases between them.

This clone was recorded a few times. The chain joins TRBV5-6 to TRBJ2-1; the match to TRBD2 covers 7 bases. The CDR3 spans 13 residues. From germline, CDR1 is SGHDT and CDR2 YYEEEE. V lost 0 bases to trimming and J lost 12 bases; unmatched junction nucleotides: 6. In DNA form, the CDR3 reads TGTGCCAGCAGCTTGGTGGCTAGCGGACGGCAGTTCTTC. Translating it yields CASSLVASGRQFF.

The chain employs TRBV27 and TRBJ1-2; TRBD1 aligns across 10 bases. In germline, CDR1 is MNHEY, CDR2 SMNVEV (reference sequence). V shed 0 bases, J shed 11 bases, and the junction held 9 bases outside the gene matches. This CDR3 comprises 15 residues. This chain's CDR3 is CASSLSDGTGASYTF. The DNA for the CDR3 is TGTGCCAGCAGTTTATCGGATGGGACAGGGGCTTCTTACACCTTC.

V and J are TRBV6-5 and TRBJ2-3; 9 bases match TRBD2. Germline V lookup: CDR1 MNHEY, CDR2 SVGAGI. The CDR3 totals 15 residues. J gave up 1 base and V 4 bases, and 3 bases lay outside the gene matches. The CDR3 DNA is TGTGCCAGCAGTTCTCTAGCGGGGCGCACAGATACGCAGTATTTT. Protein product: CASSSLAGRTDTQYF.

The rearrangement uses TRBV5-1 and TRBJ2-5; D perhaps matches TRBD1 (6 bases). The CDR3 has 16 residues. Trimming stripped 5 bases from V and 5 bases from J, with 22 bases between. Germline V gene data show CDR1 as SGHRS and CDR2 as YFSETQ. CDR3 sequence (DNA): TGCGCCAGCAGTTACAGGGCGCCCGAAATAATGGAGACCCAGTACTTC. Translation gives CASSYRAPEIMETQYF.

This clone was recorded only once. This CDR3 reads CAWSDGTVSQPQHF. The DNA of the CDR3 is TGTGCCTGGAGCGACGGGACAGTCAGTCAGCCCCAGCATTTT. V and J are TRBV30 and TRBJ1-5; TRBD1 matches 7 bases. V lost 3 bases, J lost 6 bases, and 8 bases stayed unmatched. From germline, CDR1 is GTSNPN and CDR2 SVGIG (reference sequence). The CDR3 has 14 amino acids.

The chain is built from TRBV6-5 and TRBJ2-7; 8 positions match TRBD1. CDR1 is MNHEY and CDR2 is SVGAGI in the germline V gene. Losses at the gene ends were 6 bases for V and 7 bases for J; bases not matched to a gene: 14. There are 15 residues in the CDR3. CDR3 DNA sequence: TGTGCCAGCAGCCCAGGACAGGGACGCCTTCGGGAGCAGTACTTC. This gives the protein CASSPGQGRLREQYF.

The sample holds one count of this clone. The chain links TRBV12-5 to TRBJ2-1; 9 bases agree with TRBD2. The CDR3 runs to 18 residues. Germline assignment: CDR1 LGHNT and CDR2 FRNRAP. Trimming cost V 0 bases and J 0 bases; bases outside gene matches: 6. The CDR3 is CASGLVTLSGSSYNEQFF. CDR3 bases: TGTGCTAGTGGTTTGGTAACTCTTAGCGGGAGCTCCTACAATGAGCAGTTCTTC.

The V call is TRBV12-5, the J call TRBJ1-3; D remains ambiguous. From germline, CDR1 is LGHNT and CDR2 FRNRAP. Trimming shortened V by 3 bases and J by 0 bases, and 9 bases separated the two germline ends. The CDR3 totals 15 residues. CDR3 sequence reads: CASGFRRGSGNTIYF. In nucleotides, the CDR3 is TGTGCTAGTGGTTTCCGCAGAGGCTCTGGAAACACCATATATTTT.

The chain combines TRBV9 with TRBJ1-1; D call uncertain. Germline CDR1 and CDR2: SGDLS and YYNGEE. The CDR3 extends over 13 amino acids. Trimming shortened V by 0 bases and J by 7 bases, and 10 bases separated the two germline ends. Here the CDR3 DNA reads TGTGCCAGCAGCGTAGGGGCACGGAATGAAGCTTTCTTT. Protein sequence: CASSVGARNEAFF.